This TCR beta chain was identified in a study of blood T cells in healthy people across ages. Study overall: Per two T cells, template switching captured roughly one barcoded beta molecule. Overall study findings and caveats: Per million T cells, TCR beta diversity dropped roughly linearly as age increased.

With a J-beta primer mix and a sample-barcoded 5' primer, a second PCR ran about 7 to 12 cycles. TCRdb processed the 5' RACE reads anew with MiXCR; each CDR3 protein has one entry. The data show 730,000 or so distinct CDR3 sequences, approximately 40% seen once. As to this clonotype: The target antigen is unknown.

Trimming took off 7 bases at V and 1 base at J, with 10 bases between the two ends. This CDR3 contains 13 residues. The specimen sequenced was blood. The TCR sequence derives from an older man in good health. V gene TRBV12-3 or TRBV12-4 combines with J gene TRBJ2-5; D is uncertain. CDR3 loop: CASTTVFQETQYF. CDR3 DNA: TGTGCCAGCACCACAGTATTCCAAGAGACCCAGTACTTC.